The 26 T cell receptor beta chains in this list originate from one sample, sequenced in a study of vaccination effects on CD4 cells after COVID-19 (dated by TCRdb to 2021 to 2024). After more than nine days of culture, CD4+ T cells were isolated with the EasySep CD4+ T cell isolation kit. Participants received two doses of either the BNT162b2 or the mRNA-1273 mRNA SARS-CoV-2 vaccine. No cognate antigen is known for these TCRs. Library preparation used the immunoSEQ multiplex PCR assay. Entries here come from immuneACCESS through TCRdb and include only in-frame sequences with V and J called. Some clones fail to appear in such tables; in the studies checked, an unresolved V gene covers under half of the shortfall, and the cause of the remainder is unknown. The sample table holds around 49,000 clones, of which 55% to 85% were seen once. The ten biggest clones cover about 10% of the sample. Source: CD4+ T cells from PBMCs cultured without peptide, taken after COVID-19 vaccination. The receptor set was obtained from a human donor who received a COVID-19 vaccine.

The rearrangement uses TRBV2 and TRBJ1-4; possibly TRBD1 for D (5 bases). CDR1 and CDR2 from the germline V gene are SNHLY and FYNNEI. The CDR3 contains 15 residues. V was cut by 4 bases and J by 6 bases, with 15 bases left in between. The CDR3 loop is CASSGAAGKDEKLFF. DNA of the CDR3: TGTGCCAGCAGTGGAGCGGCAGGGAAGGATGAAAAACTGTTTTTT.

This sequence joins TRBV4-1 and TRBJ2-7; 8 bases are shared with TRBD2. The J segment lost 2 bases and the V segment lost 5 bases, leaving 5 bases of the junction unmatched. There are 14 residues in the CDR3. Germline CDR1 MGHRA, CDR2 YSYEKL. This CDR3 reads CASSGVAGTYEQYF. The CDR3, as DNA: TGCGCCAGCAGCGGGGTAGCGGGAACCTACGAGCAGTACTTC.

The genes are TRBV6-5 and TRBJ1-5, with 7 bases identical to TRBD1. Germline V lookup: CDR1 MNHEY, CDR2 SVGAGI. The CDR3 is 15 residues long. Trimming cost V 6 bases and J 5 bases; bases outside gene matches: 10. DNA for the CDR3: TGTGCCAGCAGAGATTTACAGGGGTATCATCAGCCCCAGCATTTT. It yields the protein CASRDLQGYHQPQHF.

The CDR3, as DNA: TGTGCCAGCAGCCAAGATCGTCCCCGACTTTCTGGGGCCAACGTCCTGACTTTC. This codes for CASSQDRPRLSGANVLTF. The chain is built from TRBV4-2 and TRBJ2-6; the D is unclear. The CDR3 spans 18 residues. V was clipped by 0 bases and J by 1 base, with 13 bases between them. From germline, CDR1 is LGHNA and CDR2 YNFKEQ.

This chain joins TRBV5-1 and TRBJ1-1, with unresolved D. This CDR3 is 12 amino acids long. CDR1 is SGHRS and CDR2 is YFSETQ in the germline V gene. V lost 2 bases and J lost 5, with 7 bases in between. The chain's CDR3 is CASSLVGTEAFF. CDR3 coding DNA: TGCGCCAGCAGCTTAGTGGGAACTGAAGCTTTCTTT.

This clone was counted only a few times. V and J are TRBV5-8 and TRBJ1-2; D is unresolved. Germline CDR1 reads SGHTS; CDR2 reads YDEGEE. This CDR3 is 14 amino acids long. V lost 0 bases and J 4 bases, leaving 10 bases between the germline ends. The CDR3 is CASSLDRGPYGYTF. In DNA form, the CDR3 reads TGTGCCAGCAGCTTGGATAGAGGGCCCTATGGCTACACCTTC.

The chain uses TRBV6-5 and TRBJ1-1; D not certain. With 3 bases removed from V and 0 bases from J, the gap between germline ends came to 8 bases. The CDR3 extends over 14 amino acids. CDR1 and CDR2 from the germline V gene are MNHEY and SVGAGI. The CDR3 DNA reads TGTGCCAGCAGTTATAGGAACTTGAACACTGAAGCTTTCTTT. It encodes CASSYRNLNTEAFF.

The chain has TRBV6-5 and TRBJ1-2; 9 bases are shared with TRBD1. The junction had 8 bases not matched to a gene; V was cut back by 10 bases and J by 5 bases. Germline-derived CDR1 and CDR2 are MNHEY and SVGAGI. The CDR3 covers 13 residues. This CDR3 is CATTGGPGYGYTF. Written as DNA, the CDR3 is TGTGCCACTACAGGGGGCCCAGGTTATGGCTACACCTTC.

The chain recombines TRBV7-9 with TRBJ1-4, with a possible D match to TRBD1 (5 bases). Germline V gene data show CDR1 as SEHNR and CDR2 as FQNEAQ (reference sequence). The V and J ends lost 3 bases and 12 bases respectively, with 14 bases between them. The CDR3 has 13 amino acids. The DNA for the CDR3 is TGTGCCAGCAGCTTCACTACGGGGGTAGAACTGTTTTTT. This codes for CASSFTTGVELFF.

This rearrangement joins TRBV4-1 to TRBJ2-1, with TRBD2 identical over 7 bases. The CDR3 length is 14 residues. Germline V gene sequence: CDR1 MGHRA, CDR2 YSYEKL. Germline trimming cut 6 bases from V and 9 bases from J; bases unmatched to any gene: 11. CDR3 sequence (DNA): TGCGCCAGCAGGAAGGGCGGGGGAGGCGGTGAGCAGTTCTTC. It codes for CASRKGGGGGEQFF.

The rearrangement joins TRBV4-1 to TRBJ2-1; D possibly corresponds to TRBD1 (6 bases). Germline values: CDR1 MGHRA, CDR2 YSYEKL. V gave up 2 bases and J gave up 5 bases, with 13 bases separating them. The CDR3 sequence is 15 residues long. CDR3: CASSQMARTDNEQFF. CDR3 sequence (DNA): TGCGCCAGCAGCCAAATGGCCCGGACAGACAATGAGCAGTTCTTC.

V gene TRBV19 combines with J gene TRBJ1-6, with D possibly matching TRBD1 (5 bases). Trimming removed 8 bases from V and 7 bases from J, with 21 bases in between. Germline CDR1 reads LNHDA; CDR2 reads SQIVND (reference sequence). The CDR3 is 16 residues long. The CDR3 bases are TGTGCCAGTTCCCGACAGACTAGGCGGGAGAATTCACCCCTCCACTTT. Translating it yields CASSRQTRRENSPLHF.

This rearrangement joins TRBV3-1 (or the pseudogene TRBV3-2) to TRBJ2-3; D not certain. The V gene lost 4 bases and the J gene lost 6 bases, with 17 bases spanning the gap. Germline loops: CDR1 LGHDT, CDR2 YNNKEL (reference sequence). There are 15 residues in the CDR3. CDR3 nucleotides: TGTGCCAGCAGCCCTTCCAGCTCCCCACTCGATACGCAGTATTTT. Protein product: CASSPSSSPLDTQYF.

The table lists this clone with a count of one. The CDR3, as DNA: TGTGCCATCAGTCAAATGACAGGAGCTGGAAACACCATATATTTT. This encodes CAISQMTGAGNTIYF. This chain links TRBV10-3 with TRBJ1-3; possible D gene TRBD1, 6 bases. This CDR3 comprises 15 residues. From germline, CDR1 is ENHRY and CDR2 SYGVKD. The ends were cut back, 5 bases at V and 2 bases at J, with 13 bases in the middle.

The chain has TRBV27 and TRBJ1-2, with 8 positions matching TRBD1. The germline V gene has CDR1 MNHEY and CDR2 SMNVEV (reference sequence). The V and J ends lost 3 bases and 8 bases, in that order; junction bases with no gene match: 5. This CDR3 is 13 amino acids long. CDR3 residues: CASSLPGGLGYTF. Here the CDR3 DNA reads TGTGCCAGCAGTTTGCCAGGGGGCTTGGGCTACACCTTC.

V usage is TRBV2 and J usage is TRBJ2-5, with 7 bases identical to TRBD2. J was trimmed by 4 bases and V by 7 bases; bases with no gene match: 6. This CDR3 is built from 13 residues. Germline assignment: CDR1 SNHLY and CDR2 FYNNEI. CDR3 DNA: TGTGCCAGCATGCAGGGCGGGAGAGAGACCCAGTACTTC. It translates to CASMQGGRETQYF.

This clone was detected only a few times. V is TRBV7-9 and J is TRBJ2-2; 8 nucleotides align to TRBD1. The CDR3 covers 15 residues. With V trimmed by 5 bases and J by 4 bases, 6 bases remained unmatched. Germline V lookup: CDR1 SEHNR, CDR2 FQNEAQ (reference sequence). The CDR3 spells CASSAHRGVTGELFF. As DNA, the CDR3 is TGTGCCAGCAGCGCCCACAGGGGGGTCACCGGGGAGCTGTTTTTT.

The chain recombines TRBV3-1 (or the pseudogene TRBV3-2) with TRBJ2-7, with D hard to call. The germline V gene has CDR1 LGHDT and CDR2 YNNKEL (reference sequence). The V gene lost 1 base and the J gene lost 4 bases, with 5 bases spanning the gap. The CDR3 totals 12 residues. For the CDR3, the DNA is TGTGCCAGCAGCCAAGGGGTTTACGAGCAGTACTTC. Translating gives CASSQGVYEQYF.

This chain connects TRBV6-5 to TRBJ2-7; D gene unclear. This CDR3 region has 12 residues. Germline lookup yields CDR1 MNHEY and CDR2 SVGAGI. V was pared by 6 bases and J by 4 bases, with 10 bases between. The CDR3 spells CASSALGYEQYF. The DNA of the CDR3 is TGTGCCAGCAGCGCCCTCGGATACGAGCAGTACTTC.

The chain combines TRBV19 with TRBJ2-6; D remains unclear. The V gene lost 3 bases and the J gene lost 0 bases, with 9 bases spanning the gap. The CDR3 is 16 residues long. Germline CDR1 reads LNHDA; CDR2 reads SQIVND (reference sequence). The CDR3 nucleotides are TGTGCCAGTAGTATCCCCCGAAGCTCTGGGGCCAACGTCCTGACTTTC. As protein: CASSIPRSSGANVLTF.

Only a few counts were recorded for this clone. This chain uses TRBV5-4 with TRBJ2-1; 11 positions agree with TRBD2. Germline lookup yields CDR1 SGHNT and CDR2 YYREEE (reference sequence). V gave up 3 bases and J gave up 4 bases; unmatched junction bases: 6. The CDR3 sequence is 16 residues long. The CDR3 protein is CASSSSGGRAYNEQFF. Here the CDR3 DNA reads TGTGCCAGCAGCTCTAGCGGGGGGAGGGCTTACAATGAGCAGTTCTTC. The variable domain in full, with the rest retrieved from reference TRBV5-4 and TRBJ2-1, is ETGVTQSPTHLIKTRGQQVTLRCSSQSGHNTVSWYQQALGQGPQFIFQYYREEENGRGNFPPRFSGLQFPNYSSELNVNALELDDSALYLCASSSSGGRAYNEQFFGPGTRLTVL.

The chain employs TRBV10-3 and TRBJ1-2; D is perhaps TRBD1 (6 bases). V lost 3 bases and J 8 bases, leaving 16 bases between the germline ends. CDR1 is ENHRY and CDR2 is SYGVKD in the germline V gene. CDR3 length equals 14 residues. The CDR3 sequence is CAISDRTGREGYTF. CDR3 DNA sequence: TGTGCCATCAGTGACCGAACAGGGAGGGAGGGCTACACCTTC.

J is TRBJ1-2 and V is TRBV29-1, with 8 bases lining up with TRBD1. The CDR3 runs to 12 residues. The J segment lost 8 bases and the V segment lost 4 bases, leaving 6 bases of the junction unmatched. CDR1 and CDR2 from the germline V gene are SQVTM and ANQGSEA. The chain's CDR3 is CSVVQTGEGYTF. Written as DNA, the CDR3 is TGCAGCGTTGTCCAGACAGGGGAGGGCTACACCTTC.

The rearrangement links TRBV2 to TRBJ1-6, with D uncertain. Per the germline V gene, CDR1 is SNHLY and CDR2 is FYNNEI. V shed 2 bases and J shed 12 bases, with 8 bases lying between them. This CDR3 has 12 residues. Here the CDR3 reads CASSEPTIPLHF. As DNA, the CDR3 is TGTGCCAGCAGTGAACCAACCATACCCCTCCACTTT. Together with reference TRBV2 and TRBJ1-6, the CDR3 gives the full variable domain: EPEVTQTPSHQVTQMGQEVILRCVPISNHLYFYWYRQILGQKVEFLVSFYNNEISEKSEIFDDQFSVERPDGSNFTLKIRSTKLEDSAMYFCASSEPTIPLHFGNGTRLTVT.

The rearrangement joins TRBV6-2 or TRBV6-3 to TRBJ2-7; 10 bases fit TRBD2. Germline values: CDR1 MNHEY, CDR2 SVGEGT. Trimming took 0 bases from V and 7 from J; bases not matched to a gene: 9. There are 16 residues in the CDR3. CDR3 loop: CASSYSGSSGSKEQYF. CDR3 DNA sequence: TGTGCCAGCAGTTACTCGGGGTCTAGCGGGAGCAAAGAGCAGTACTTC.

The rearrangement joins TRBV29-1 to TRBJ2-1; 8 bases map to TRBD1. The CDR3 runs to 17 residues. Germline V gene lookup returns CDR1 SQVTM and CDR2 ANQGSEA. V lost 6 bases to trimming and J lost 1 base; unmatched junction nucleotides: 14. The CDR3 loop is CSVTPAQGAGSYNEQFF. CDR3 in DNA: TGCAGCGTCACCCCGGCCCAGGGGGCAGGGTCCTACAATGAGCAGTTCTTC.